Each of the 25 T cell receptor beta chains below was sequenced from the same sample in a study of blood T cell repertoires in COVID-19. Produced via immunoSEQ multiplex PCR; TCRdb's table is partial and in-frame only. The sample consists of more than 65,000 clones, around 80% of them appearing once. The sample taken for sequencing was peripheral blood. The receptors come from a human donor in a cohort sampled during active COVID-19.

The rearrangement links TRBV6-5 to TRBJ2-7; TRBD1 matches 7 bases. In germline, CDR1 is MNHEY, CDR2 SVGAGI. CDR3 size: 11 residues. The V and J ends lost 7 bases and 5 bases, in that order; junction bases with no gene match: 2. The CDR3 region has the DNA TGTGCCAGCACCCAGGGGGACGAGCAGTACTTC. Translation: CASTQGDEQYF.

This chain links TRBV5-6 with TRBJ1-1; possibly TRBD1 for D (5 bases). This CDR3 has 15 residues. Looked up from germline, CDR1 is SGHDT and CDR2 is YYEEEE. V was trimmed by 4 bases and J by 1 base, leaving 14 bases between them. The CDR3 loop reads CASSVRIRENTEAFF. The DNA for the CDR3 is TGTGCCAGCAGCGTGCGGATCAGGGAGAACACTGAAGCTTTCTTT.

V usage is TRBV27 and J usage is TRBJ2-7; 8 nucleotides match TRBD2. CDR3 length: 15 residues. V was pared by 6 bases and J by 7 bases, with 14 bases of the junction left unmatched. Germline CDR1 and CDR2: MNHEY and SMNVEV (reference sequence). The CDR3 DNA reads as TGTGCCAGCAGCACCTTAGCGGGGTGGTCTCATGAGCAGTACTTC. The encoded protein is CASSTLAGWSHEQYF.

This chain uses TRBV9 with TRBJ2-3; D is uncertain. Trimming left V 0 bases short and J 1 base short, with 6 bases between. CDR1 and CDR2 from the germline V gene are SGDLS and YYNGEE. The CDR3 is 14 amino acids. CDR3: CASSVEAGTDTQYF. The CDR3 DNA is TGTGCCAGCAGCGTAGAGGCGGGCACAGATACGCAGTATTTT.

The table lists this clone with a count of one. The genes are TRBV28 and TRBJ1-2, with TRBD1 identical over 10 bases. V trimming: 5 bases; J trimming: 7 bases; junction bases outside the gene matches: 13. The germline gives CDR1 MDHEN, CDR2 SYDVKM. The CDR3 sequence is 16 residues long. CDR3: CASSPGTGVPRGGYTF. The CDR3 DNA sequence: TGTGCCAGCAGTCCCGGGACAGGGGTCCCACGGGGTGGCTACACCTTC.

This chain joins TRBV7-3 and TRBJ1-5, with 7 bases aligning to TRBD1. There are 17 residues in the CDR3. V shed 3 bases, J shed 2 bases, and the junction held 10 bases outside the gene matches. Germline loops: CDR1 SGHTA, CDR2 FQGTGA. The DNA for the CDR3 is TGTGCCAGCAGCTTTTCAGGGGGGAAATATGGCAATCAGCCCCAGCATTTT. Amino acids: CASSFSGGKYGNQPQHF.

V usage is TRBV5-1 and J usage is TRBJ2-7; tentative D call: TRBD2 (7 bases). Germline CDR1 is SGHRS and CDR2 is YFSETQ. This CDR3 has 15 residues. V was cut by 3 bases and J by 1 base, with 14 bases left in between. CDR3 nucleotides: TGCGCCAGCAGCTATACCGGGGGGCATTCCTACGAGCAGTACTTC. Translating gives CASSYTGGHSYEQYF.

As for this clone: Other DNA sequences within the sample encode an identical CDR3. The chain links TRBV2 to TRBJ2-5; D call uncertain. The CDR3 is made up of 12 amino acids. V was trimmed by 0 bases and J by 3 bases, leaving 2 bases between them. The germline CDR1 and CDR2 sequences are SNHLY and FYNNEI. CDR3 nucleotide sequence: TGTGCCAGCAGTGAAGCCGAAGAGACCCAGTACTTC. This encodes CASSEAEETQYF.

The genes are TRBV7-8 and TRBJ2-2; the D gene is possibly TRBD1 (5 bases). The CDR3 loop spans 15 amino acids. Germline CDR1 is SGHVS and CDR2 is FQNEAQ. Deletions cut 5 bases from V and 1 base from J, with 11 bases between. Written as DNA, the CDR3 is TGTGCCAGCAGCGTCGTACAGGAGAACACCGGGGAGCTGTTTTTT. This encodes CASSVVQENTGELFF.

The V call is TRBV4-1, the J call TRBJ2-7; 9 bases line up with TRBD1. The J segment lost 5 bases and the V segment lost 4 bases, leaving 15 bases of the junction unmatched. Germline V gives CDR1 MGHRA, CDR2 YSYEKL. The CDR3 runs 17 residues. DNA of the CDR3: TGCGCCAGCAGCCCGATTCCGGGACAGGGTTGGAGGAACGAGCAGTACTTC. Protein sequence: CASSPIPGQGWRNEQYF.

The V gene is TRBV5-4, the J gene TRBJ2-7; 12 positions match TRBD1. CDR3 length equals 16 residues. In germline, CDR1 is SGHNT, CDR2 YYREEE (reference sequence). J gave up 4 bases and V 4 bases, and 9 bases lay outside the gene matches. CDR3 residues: CASSIQPGQGAYEQYF. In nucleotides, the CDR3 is TGTGCCAGCAGCATCCAGCCGGGACAGGGGGCGTACGAGCAGTACTTC.

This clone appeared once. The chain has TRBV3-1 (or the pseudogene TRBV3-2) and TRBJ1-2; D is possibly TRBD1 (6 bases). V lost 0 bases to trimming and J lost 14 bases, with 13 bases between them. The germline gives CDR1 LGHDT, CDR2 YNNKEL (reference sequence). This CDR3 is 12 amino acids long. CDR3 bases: TGTGCCAGCAGCCAAGAGGGGGGGGCCCTGACCTTC. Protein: CASSQEGGALTF.

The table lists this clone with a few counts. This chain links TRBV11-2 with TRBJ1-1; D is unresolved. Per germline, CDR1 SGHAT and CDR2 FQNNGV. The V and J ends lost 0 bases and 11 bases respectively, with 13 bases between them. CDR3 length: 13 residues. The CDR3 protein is CASSLDLSTEAFF. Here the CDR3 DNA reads TGTGCCAGCAGCTTAGATCTGAGCACGGAGGCTTTCTTT.

The CDR3 is CASSIGFQGYEQYF. The CDR3 DNA reads as TGCGCCAGCAGCATAGGATTTCAGGGGTACGAGCAGTACTTC. The chain links TRBV5-1 to TRBJ2-7; D may be TRBD1 (6 bases). Looked up from germline, CDR1 is SGHRS and CDR2 is YFSETQ. The CDR3 covers 14 residues. V lost 4 bases to trimming and J lost 4 bases, with 15 bases between them.

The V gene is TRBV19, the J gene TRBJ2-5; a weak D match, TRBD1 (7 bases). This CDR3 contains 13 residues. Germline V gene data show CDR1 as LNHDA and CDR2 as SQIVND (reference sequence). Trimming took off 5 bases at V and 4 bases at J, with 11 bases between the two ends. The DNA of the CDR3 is TGTGCCAGTAGTGCGGGACAGAGAGAGACCCAGTACTTC. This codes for CASSAGQRETQYF.

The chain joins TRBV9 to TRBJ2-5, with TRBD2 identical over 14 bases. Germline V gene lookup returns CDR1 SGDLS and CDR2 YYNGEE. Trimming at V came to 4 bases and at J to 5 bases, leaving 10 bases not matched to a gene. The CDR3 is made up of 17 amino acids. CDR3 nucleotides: TGTGCCAGCAGCCCCAGGACTAGCGGGGGGAATAGGGAGACCCAGTACTTC. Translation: CASSPRTSGGNRETQYF.

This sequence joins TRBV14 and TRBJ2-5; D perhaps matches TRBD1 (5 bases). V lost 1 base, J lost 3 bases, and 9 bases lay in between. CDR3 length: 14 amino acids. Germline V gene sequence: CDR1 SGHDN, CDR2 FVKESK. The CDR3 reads CASSQGGAKETQYF. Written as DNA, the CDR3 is TGTGCCAGCAGCCAAGGTGGGGCTAAAGAGACCCAGTACTTC. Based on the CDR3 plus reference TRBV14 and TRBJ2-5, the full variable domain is EAGVTQFPSHSVIEKGQTVTLRCDPISGHDNLYWYRRVMGKEIKFLLHFVKESKQDESGMPNNRFLAERTGGTYSTLKVQPAELEDSGVYFCASSQGGAKETQYFGPGTRLLVL.

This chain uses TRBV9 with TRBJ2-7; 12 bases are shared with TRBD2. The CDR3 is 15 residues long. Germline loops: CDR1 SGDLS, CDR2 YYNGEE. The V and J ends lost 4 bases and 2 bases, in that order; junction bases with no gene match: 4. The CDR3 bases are TGTGCCAGCAGCCCCCGGACTAGCGGGGCCTACGAGCAGTACTTC. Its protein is CASSPRTSGAYEQYF.

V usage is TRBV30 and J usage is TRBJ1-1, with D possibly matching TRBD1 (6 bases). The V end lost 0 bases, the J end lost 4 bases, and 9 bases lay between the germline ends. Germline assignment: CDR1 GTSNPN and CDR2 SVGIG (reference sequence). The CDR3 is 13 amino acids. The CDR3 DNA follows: TGTGCCTGGAGTGTTGGGGACACCACTGAAGCTTTCTTT. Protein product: CAWSVGDTTEAFF.

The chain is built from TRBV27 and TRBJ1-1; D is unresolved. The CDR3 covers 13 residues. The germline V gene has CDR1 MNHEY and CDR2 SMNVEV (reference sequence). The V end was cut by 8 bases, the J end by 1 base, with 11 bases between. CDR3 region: CASADWKNTEAFF. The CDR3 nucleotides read TGTGCCAGCGCGGACTGGAAGAACACTGAAGCTTTCTTT.

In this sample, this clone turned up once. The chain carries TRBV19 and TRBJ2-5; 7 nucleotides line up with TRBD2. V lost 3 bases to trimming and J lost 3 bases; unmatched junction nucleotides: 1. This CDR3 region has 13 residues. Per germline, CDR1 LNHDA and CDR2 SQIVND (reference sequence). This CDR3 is CASSMGLKETQYF. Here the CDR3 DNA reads TGTGCCAGTAGTATGGGACTAAAAGAGACCCAGTACTTC.

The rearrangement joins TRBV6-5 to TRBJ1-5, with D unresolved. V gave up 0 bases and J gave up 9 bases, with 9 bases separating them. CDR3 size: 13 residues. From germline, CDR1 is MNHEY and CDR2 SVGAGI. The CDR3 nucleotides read TGTGCCAGCAGTTACTCGGGAGAGGGGCCCCAGCATTTT. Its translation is CASSYSGEGPQHF.

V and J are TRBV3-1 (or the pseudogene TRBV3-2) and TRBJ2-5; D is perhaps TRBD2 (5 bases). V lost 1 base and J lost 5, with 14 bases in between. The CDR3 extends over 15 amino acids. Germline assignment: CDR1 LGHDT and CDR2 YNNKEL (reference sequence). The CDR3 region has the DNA TGTGCCAGCAGCCAAGCGGGGAGAAGTTTGGAGACCCAGTACTTC. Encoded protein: CASSQAGRSLETQYF.

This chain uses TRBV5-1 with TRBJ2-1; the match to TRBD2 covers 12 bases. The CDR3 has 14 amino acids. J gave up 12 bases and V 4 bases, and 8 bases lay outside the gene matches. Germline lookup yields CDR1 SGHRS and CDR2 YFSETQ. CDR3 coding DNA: TGCGCCAGCAGCCCCTCTAGCGGGGGGGCCGCGCAGTTCTTC. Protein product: CASSPSSGGAAQFF.

The CDR3 is CASSLRVRDRSGANVLTF. The CDR3 coding sequence is TGTGCCAGCAGCTTGAGGGTTAGAGACAGGTCTGGGGCCAACGTCCTGACTTTC. The chain joins TRBV5-4 to TRBJ2-6; D is perhaps TRBD1 (6 bases). This CDR3 is built from 18 residues. Trimming took off 1 base at V and 1 base at J, with 15 bases between the two ends. The V gene's germline CDR1 is SGHNT and CDR2 YYREEE (reference sequence).